The 27 T cell receptor beta chains presented below share a single source sample, sequenced in a study of a mutant IDH1 vaccine in newly diagnosed glioma. Time point reported: week 5, during vaccination. Vaccination used 300 ug of mutant IDH1 20-mer peptide per dose, with topical imiquimod. What these receptors recognize is not known. Method: immunoSEQ multiplex PCR; TCRdb's copy keeps in-frame clones and lacks some. Among tens of thousands of clones, around 90% were seen once, and the ten largest hold around 20%. The sample consisted of PBMCs, taken from a glioma patient whose treatment included an IDH1 peptide vaccine. All receptors come from a man younger than 35 with glioma.

The chain is built from TRBV18 and TRBJ1-5, with D possibly TRBD1 on 5 matching bases. Trimming shortened V by 6 bases and J by 7 bases, and 13 bases separated the two germline ends. The germline V gene encodes CDR1 KGHSH and CDR2 LQKENI. CDR3 length: 13 residues. CDR3 sequence: CASSLAGDQPQHF. CDR3 nucleotides: TGTGCCAGCTCTCTCGCCGGGGACCAGCCCCAGCATTTT.

The chain uses TRBV7-9 and TRBJ2-3; 8 nucleotides line up with TRBD2. The CDR3 contains 15 residues. V was clipped by 5 bases and J by 3 bases; unmatched bases: 7. Germline assignment: CDR1 SEHNR and CDR2 FQNEAQ (reference sequence). Written as DNA, the CDR3 is TGTGCCAGCAGCGCAACTAGCGGCCGTACAGATACGCAGTATTTT. Amino acids: CASSATSGRTDTQYF.

The chain recombines TRBV30 with TRBJ2-7; D gene uncertain. Germline values: CDR1 GTSNPN, CDR2 SVGIG (reference sequence). The CDR3 runs to 16 residues. Trimming left V 0 bases short and J 1 base short, with 16 bases between. CDR3 nucleotides: TGTGCCTGGAGTGTATTCCCCTCCTGGGGTTCCTACGAGCAGTACTTC. Protein product: CAWSVFPSWGSYEQYF.

A single count supports this clone. The V and J genes are TRBV19 and TRBJ1-5, with 7 bases that match TRBD1. Germline values: CDR1 LNHDA, CDR2 SQIVND (reference sequence). Trimming removed 0 bases from V and 6 bases from J; junction bases left unmatched: 8. The length of the CDR3 is 16 residues. The CDR3 spells CASSIDSDRLTQPQHF. For the CDR3, the DNA is TGTGCCAGTAGTATAGACTCGGACAGGTTGACTCAGCCCCAGCATTTT.

The chain is built from TRBV5-1 and TRBJ1-1, with D maybe TRBD1 (5 bases). Germline-derived CDR1 and CDR2 are SGHRS and YFSETQ. The CDR3 is 14 amino acids. Between the trimmed V and J ends, which lost 6 bases and 4 bases, there was a span of 16 bases. This chain's CDR3 is CASTKGNLGTEAFF. CDR3 DNA: TGCGCCAGCACCAAGGGGAATCTGGGCACTGAAGCTTTCTTT.

The gene calls are TRBV25-1 and TRBJ1-6; 8 bases map to TRBD1. J lost 6 bases, V lost 3 bases, and 10 bases had no gene match. Per germline, CDR1 MGHDK and CDR2 SYGVNS. The CDR3 sequence is 17 residues long. CDR3 bases: TGTGCCAGCAGTGAGAGTTACGGACAGGGTTTTAATTCACCCCTCCACTTT. Translated, it gives CASSESYGQGFNSPLHF.

The V and J genes are TRBV7-2 and TRBJ1-1, with TRBD1 as a possible D gene (6 bases). V dropped 4 bases and J dropped 7 bases, with 10 bases sitting between them. CDR1 SGHTA and CDR2 FQGNSA come from the germline V gene. The CDR3 spans 12 residues. The DNA of the CDR3 is TGTGCCAGCAGCTCGAGGGGGGGTGAAGCTTTCTTT. As protein: CASSSRGGEAFF. Filled out from reference TRBV7-2 and TRBJ1-1, the complete variable domain reads GAGVSQSPSNKVTEKGKDVELRCDPISGHTALYWYRQSLGQGLEFLIYFQGNSAPDKSGLPSDRFSAERTGGSVSTLTIQRTQQEDSAVYLCASSSRGGEAFFGQGTRLTVV.

In its sample, this clone was seen a few times. The chain combines TRBV4-2 with TRBJ2-7, with 9 bases fitting TRBD2. The germline V gene encodes CDR1 LGHNA and CDR2 YNFKEQ. Trimming removed 0 bases from V and 5 bases from J; junction bases left unmatched: 14. The CDR3 contains 18 residues. The CDR3 reads CASSQERGLLAGGNEQYF. In DNA form, the CDR3 reads TGTGCCAGCAGCCAAGAACGCGGCCTGTTGGCGGGAGGGAACGAGCAGTACTTC.

V and J are TRBV7-2 and TRBJ2-7; 8 positions agree with TRBD2. Germline assignment: CDR1 SGHTA and CDR2 FQGNSA. The CDR3 consists of 15 residues. The V and J ends lost 1 base and 6 bases, in that order; junction bases with no gene match: 8. The CDR3 spells CASSLDPPGLGEQYF. CDR3 in DNA: TGTGCCAGCAGCTTAGATCCCCCGGGACTAGGCGAGCAGTACTTC. Full variable domain (rest looked up from reference TRBV7-2 and TRBJ2-7): GAGVSQSPSNKVTEKGKDVELRCDPISGHTALYWYRQSLGQGLEFLIYFQGNSAPDKSGLPSDRFSAERTGGSVSTLTIQRTQQEDSAVYLCASSLDPPGLGEQYFGPGTRLTVT.

The chain recombines TRBV10-3 with TRBJ2-3, with 7 bases lining up with TRBD2. The junction had 6 bases not matched to a gene; V was cut back by 4 bases and J by 5 bases. The CDR3 covers 14 residues. The V gene's germline CDR1 is ENHRY and CDR2 SYGVKD. The CDR3 DNA is TGTGCCATCAGTGCCGCGGGAGACCAAGATACGCAGTATTTT. Translating gives CAISAAGDQDTQYF.

V gene TRBV10-3 combines with J gene TRBJ1-1; a weak D match, TRBD1 (5 bases). CDR1 is ENHRY and CDR2 is SYGVKD in the germline V gene. V shed 0 bases and J shed 0 bases, with 11 bases lying between them. The CDR3 is made up of 16 amino acids. The CDR3 sequence is CAISESWDPVNTEAFF. The CDR3 nucleotides read TGTGCCATCAGTGAGTCGTGGGACCCTGTGAACACTGAAGCTTTCTTT.

V and J are TRBV11-2 and TRBJ1-6, with no clear D. V lost 6 bases, J lost 7 bases, and 13 bases lay in between. Per germline, CDR1 SGHAT and CDR2 FQNNGV. This CDR3 is built from 14 residues. CDR3 sequence reads: CASRPPGANSPLHF. The DNA of the CDR3 is TGTGCCAGCAGACCACCAGGCGCCAATTCACCCCTCCACTTT.

The chain links TRBV19 to TRBJ2-1; TRBD2 agrees at 10 bases. The germline gives CDR1 LNHDA, CDR2 SQIVND (reference sequence). The CDR3 is made up of 17 amino acids. V gave up 0 bases and J gave up 3 bases; unmatched junction bases: 5. The CDR3, as DNA: TGTGCCAGTAGTATAGATCCAGCGGGAGGGTTCTACAATGAGCAGTTCTTC. Amino acids: CASSIDPAGGFYNEQFF.

This chain uses TRBV28 with TRBJ1-5; no clear D gene. Germline loops: CDR1 MDHEN, CDR2 SYDVKM. The CDR3 sequence is 14 residues long. Trimming left V 3 bases short and J 5 bases short, with 11 bases between. The CDR3 region has the DNA TGTGCCAGCAGTTTCGGCCGCCCTGATCAGCCCCAGCATTTT. This encodes CASSFGRPDQPQHF.

This clone was seen only once. The chain joins TRBV29-1 to TRBJ2-7; 11 nucleotides line up with TRBD2. Germline trimming cut 1 base from V and 0 bases from J; bases unmatched to any gene: 2. This CDR3 region has 15 residues. Germline CDR1 is SQVTM and CDR2 is ANQGSEA. The CDR3, as DNA: TGCAGCGTTGAAGGACTAGCGGGAAGCTCCTACGAGCAGTACTTC. Translating it yields CSVEGLAGSSYEQYF.

V is TRBV6-1 and J is TRBJ1-2, with D perhaps matching TRBD1 (6 bases). V dropped 6 bases and J dropped 4 bases, with 9 bases sitting between them. CDR1 and CDR2 (germline): MNHNS, SASEGT. The CDR3 is 12 residues long. DNA of the CDR3: TGTGCCAGCAGCGACAGGAGCTATGGCTACACCTTC. Residues: CASSDRSYGYTF.

This chain uses TRBV27 with TRBJ1-5; D is possibly TRBD1 (5 bases). CDR3 length: 14 amino acids. CDR1 and CDR2 (germline): MNHEY, SMNVEV (reference sequence). V was cut by 2 bases and J by 4 bases, with 9 bases left in between. The CDR3 region has the DNA TGTGCCAGCAGTTTAGTATGGGGGAATCAGCCCCAGCATTTT. This codes for CASSLVWGNQPQHF.

This chain connects TRBV30 to TRBJ1-4; D is undetermined. This CDR3 has 15 residues. Trimming took off 5 bases at V and 3 bases at J, with 16 bases between the two ends. Germline V gives CDR1 GTSNPN, CDR2 SVGIG (reference sequence). The DNA of the CDR3 is TGTGCCTGGGGTGGGCCGTCTGTGGCTAATGAAAAACTGTTTTTT. This encodes CAWGGPSVANEKLFF.

This chain connects TRBV6-5 to TRBJ2-5, with D maybe TRBD2 (6 bases). V shed 2 bases and J shed 5 bases, with 9 bases lying between them. The length of the CDR3 is 13 residues. In germline, CDR1 is MNHEY, CDR2 SVGAGI. In DNA form, the CDR3 reads TGTGCCAGCAGTTACACTAGCTGGGAGACCCAGTACTTC. Amino acids: CASSYTSWETQYF.

This rearrangement joins TRBV6-1 to TRBJ2-7, with 7 bases aligning to TRBD2. Germline lookup yields CDR1 MNHNS and CDR2 SASEGT. The ends lost 2 bases at V and 3 bases at J; junction bases unmatched: 4. The length of the CDR3 is 14 residues. The CDR3, as DNA: TGTGCCAGCAGTGAAATTGGCGGGGGCTACGAGCAGTACTTC. This sequence encodes CASSEIGGGYEQYF.

The rearrangement joins TRBV29-1 to TRBJ2-2; weak D call: TRBD2 (5 bases). Germline V gives CDR1 SQVTM, CDR2 ANQGSEA. V lost 2 bases to trimming and J lost 6 bases, with 10 bases between them. The CDR3 is 13 residues long. CDR3 in DNA: TGCAGCGTTGAAACTAGGCGGTCCGGGGAGCTGTTTTTT. Amino acids: CSVETRRSGELFF.

V is TRBV7-9 and J is TRBJ2-7; TRBD2 matches at 8 bases. The CDR3 sequence is 15 residues long. Germline lookup yields CDR1 SEHNR and CDR2 FQNEAQ (reference sequence). Trimming removed 4 bases from V and 3 bases from J; junction bases left unmatched: 8. CDR3 sequence (DNA): TGTGCCAGCAGCTATAGTACACTAGCGGTCTACGAGCAGTACTTC. This encodes CASSYSTLAVYEQYF.

The chain employs TRBV10-2 and TRBJ2-7, with 9 bases lining up with TRBD2. The CDR3 is made up of 13 amino acids. Germline lookup yields CDR1 WSHSY and CDR2 SAAADI. The CDR3 loop reads CAVAGGPGYEQYF. DNA for the CDR3: TGCGCAGTGGCGGGAGGGCCTGGCTACGAGCAGTACTTC.

V is TRBV25-1 and J is TRBJ1-1, with D maybe TRBD1 (5 bases). Germline V gene lookup returns CDR1 MGHDK and CDR2 SYGVNS. CDR3 length: 12 residues. V was clipped by 4 bases and J by 4 bases, with 7 bases between them. CDR3 nucleotide sequence: TGTGCCAGCAGTGGACAGTTCACTGAAGCTTTCTTT. Amino acids: CASSGQFTEAFF.

J is TRBJ2-2 and V is TRBV5-1; TRBD2 aligns across 7 bases. CDR1 SGHRS and CDR2 YFSETQ come from the germline V gene. CDR3 length: 12 residues. The V segment lost 4 bases and the J segment 6 bases; nucleotides outside the gene matches: 0. CDR3 amino acids: CASSGGAGELFF. CDR3 bases: TGCGCCAGCAGCGGGGGGGCCGGGGAGCTGTTTTTT.

This chain's CDR3 is CASSLEALAGGYEQYF. The CDR3 DNA reads as TGCGCCAGCAGCTTGGAAGCACTAGCGGGGGGTTACGAGCAGTACTTC. V and J are TRBV5-1 and TRBJ2-7, with TRBD2 matching 12 bases. The V and J ends lost 0 bases and 4 bases, in that order; junction bases with no gene match: 5. The CDR3 has 16 amino acids. CDR1 and CDR2 from the germline V gene are SGHRS and YFSETQ.

V gene TRBV29-1 combines with J gene TRBJ2-2; D unresolved. V was pared by 4 bases and J by 0 bases, with 15 bases between. The CDR3 covers 16 residues. Germline V gives CDR1 SQVTM, CDR2 ANQGSEA. The CDR3 DNA reads as TGCAGCGTTGTCCCTCCAGACTCTTCGAACACCGGGGAGCTGTTTTTT. Its translation is CSVVPPDSSNTGELFF.